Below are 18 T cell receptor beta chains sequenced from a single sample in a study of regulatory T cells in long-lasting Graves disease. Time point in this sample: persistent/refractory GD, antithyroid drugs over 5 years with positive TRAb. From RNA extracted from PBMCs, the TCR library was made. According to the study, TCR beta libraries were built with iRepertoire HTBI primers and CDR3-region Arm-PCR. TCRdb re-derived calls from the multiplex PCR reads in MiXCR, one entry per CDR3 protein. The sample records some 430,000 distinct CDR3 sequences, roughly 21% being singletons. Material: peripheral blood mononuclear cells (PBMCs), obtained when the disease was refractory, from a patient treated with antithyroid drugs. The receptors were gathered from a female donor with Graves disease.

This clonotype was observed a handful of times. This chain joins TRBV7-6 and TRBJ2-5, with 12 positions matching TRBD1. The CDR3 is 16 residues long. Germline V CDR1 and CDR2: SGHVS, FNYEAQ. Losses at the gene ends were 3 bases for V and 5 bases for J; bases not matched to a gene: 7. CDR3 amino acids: CASSFGTGGARETQYF. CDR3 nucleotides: TGTGCCAGCAGCTTTGGGACAGGGGGCGCGAGGGAGACCCAGTACTTC. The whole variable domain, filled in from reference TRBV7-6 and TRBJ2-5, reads GAGVSQSPRYKVTKRGQDVALRCDPISGHVSLYWYRQALGQGPEFLTYFNYEAQQDKSGLPNDRFSAERPEGSISTLTIQRTEQRDSAMYRCASSFGTGGARETQYFGPGTRLLVL.

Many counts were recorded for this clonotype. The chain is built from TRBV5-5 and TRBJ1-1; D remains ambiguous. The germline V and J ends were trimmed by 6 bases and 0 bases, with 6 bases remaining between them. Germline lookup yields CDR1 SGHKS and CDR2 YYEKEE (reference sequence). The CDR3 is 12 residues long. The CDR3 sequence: CASMRVNTEAFF. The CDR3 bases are TGTGCCAGCATGAGGGTGAACACTGAAGCTTTCTTT.

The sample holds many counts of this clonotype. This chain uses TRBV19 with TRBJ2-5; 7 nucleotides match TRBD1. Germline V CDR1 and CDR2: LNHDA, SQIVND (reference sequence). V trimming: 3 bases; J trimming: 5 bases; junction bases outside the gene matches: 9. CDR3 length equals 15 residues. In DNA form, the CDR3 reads TGTGCCAGTAGTATTTACTTGACAGGGTTGGAGACCCAGTACTTC. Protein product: CASSIYLTGLETQYF. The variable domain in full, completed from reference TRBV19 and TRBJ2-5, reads DGGITQSPKYLFRKEGQNVTLSCEQNLNHDAMYWYRQDPGQGLRLIYYSQIVNDFQKGDIAEGYSVSREKKESFPLTVTSAQKNPTAFYLCASSIYLTGLETQYFGPGTRLLVL.

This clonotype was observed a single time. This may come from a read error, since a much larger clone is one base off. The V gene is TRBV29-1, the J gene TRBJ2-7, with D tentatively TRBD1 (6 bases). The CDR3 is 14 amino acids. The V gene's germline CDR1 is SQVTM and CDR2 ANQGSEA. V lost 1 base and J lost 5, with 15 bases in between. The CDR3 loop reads CSVEGGQGSHEQYF. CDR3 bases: TGCAGCGTTGAAGGTGGGCAGGGGTCCCACGAGCAGTACTTC.

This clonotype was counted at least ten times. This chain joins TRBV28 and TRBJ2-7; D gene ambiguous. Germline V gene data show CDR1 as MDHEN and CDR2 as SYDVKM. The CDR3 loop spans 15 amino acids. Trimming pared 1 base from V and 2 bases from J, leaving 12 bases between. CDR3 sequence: CASSLFVGDPYEQYF. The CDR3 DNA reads TGTGCCAGCAGTTTATTTGTCGGTGATCCCTACGAGCAGTACTTC.

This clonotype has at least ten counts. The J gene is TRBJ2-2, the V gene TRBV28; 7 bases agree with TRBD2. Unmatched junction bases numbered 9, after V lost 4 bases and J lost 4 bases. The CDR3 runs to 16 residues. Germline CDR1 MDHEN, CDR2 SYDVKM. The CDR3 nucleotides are TGTGCCAGCAGTTCCCGCGGGGGTCGGAGCACCGGGGAGCTGTTTTTT. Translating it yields CASSSRGGRSTGELFF.

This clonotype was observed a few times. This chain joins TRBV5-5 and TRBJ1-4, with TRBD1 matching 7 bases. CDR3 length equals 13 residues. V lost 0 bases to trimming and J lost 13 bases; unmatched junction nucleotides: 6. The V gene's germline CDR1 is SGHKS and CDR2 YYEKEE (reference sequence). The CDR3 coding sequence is TGTGCCAGCAGCTTGGGGACAGGTTGGACACTGTTTTTT. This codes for CASSLGTGWTLFF.

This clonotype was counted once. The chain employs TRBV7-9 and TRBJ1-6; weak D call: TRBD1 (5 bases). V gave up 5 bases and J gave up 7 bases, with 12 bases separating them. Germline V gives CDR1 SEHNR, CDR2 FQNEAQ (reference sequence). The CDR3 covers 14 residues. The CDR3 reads CASSETASNSPLHF. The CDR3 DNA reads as TGTGCCAGCAGCGAGACAGCCTCAAATTCACCCCTCCACTTT.

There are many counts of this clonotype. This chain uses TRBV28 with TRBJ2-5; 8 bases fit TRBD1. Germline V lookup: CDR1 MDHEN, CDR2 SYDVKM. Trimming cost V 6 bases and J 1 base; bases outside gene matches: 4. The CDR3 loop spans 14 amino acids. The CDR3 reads CASRSGQAQETQYF. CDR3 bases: TGTGCCAGCAGGTCGGGACAGGCCCAAGAGACCCAGTACTTC.

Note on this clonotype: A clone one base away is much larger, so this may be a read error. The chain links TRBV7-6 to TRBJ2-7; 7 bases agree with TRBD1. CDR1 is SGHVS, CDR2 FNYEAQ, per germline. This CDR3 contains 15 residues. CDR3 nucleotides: TGTGCCAGCAGCTCGGGACAGAGAAACTCCTACGAGCAGTGCTTC. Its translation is CASSSGQRNSYEQCF.

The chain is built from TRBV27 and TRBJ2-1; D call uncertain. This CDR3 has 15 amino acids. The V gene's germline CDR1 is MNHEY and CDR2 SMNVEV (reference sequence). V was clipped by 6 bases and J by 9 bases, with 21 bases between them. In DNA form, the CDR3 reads TGTGCCAGCAGGCCATCCTTTAGTCCCCCCAGTGAGCAGTTCTTC. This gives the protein CASRPSFSPPSEQFF.

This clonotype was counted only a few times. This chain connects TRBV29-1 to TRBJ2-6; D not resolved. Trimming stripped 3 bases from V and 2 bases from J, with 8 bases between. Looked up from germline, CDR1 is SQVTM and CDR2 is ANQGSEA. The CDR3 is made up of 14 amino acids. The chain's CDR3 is CSVDLGAGANVLTF. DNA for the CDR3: TGCAGCGTTGACTTGGGCGCTGGGGCCAACGTCCTGACTTTC.

Written as DNA, the CDR3 is TGTGCCAGCAGTCCGATACTCGAACGTGGAATTACAGATACGCAGTATTTT. Its protein product is CASSPILERGITDTQYF. This sequence joins TRBV6-2 or TRBV6-3 and TRBJ2-3; D is unclear. The germline CDR1 and CDR2 sequences are MNHEY and SVGEGT. V lost 5 bases, J lost 3 bases, and 21 bases lay in between. This CDR3 spans 17 amino acids.

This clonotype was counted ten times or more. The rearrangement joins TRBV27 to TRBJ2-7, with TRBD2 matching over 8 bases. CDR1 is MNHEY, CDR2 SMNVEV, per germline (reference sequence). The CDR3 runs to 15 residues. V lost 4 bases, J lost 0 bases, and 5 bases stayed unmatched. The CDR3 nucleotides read TGTGCCAGCAGTTATGCGGGAGGCTCCTCCTACGAGCAGTACTTC. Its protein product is CASSYAGGSSYEQYF.

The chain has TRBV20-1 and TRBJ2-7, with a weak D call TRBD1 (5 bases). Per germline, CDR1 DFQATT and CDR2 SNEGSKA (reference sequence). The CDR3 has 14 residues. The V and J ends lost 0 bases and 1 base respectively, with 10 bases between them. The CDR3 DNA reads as TGCAGTGCTAGAGATCCGAAGGGGTCCTACGAGCAGTACTTC. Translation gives CSARDPKGSYEQYF.

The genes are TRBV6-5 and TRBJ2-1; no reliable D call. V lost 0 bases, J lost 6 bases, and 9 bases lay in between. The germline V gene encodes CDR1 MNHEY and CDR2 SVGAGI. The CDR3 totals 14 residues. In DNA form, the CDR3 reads TGTGCCAGCAGTTACTCGGATAGGGCCAATGAGCAGTTCTTC. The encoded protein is CASSYSDRANEQFF.

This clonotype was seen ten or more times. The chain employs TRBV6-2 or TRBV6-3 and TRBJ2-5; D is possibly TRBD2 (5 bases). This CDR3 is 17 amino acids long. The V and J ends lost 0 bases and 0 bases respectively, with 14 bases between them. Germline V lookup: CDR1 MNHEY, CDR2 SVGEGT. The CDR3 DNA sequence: TGTGCCAGCAGTTACTCGACTTACCCCGGGGACCAAGAGACCCAGTACTTC. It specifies CASSYSTYPGDQETQYF.

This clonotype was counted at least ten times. CDR3 nucleotides: TGTGCCAGCAGCTTAGGAGGGGTTGGTGGCTACACCTTC. Protein sequence: CASSLGGVGGYTF. The rearrangement joins TRBV7-9 to TRBJ1-2; TRBD1 is a possible D gene (5 bases). Germline CDR1 is SEHNR and CDR2 is FQNEAQ (reference sequence). Trimming took off 1 base at V and 7 bases at J, with 10 bases between the two ends. There are 13 residues in the CDR3.